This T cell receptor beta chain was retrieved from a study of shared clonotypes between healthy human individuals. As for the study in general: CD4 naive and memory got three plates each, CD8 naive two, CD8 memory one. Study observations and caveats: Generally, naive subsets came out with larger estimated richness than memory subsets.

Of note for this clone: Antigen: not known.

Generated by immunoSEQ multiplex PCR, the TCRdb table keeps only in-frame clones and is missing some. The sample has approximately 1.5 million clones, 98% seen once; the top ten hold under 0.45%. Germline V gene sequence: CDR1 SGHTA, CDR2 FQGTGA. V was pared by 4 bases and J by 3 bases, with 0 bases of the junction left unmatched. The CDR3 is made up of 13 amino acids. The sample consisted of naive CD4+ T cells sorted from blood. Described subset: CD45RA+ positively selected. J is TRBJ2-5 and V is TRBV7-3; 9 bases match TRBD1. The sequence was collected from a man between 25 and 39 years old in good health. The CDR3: CASSWDREETQYF. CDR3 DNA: TGTGCCAGCAGCTGGGACAGGGAAGAGACCCAGTACTTC.